This entry concerns a single T cell receptor beta chain. Other nucleotide sequences in the sample specify the same CDR3. The data are from a study of shared clonotypes between healthy human individuals. Germline loops: CDR1 SGDLS, CDR2 YYNGEE. The CDR3 has 14 amino acids. V was trimmed by 0 bases and J by 5 bases, leaving 11 bases between them. Sequencing used immunoSEQ multiplex PCR; TCRdb keeps in-frame clones, though not all of them. The sample shows roughly 2,300,000 clones, about 90% of them seen only once. Material: naive CD4+ T cells from PBMCs. Stated subset: CD45RA+ positively selected. The TCR was taken from a man younger than 30 in good health. Some clones in this sample may be carry-over from other donors' samples. The gene calls are TRBV9 and TRBJ2-5; a possible D gene is TRBD1 (6 bases). The CDR3 DNA sequence: TGTGCCAGCAGCGTAGGGGGGCGCGGGGAGACCCAGTACTTC. Protein: CASSVGGRGETQYF.